This TCR beta chain comes out of a study of blood T cell repertoires in COVID-19. About the research overall: The analysed material was cDNA or gDNA that came from T cells, B-cell-depleted T cells, or PBMCs.

This CDR3 has 16 amino acids. The germline CDR1 and CDR2 sequences are SGHTA and FQGTGA. The junction had 9 bases not matched to a gene; V was cut back by 5 bases and J by 6 bases. Study processing details: Quantification of nucleated cells was approximated via reference gene primer amplification. Only in-frame clones appear in the TCRdb table, and some are missing; sequencing was by immunoSEQ multiplex PCR. V and J calls and clone size are copied from that table; D and trimming were computed from the DNA. Among 35,000 to 55,000 clones listed, roughly 89% were seen once. The chain has TRBV7-3 and TRBJ2-2, with TRBD2 matching 10 bases. The sample was peripheral blood. The source of this sequence is a man in his sixties with active COVID-19. Written as DNA, the CDR3 is TGTGCCAGCAGCCCCGAGTTCCTAGCGGGAGCCGGGGAGCTGTTTTTT. It is translated as CASSPEFLAGAGELFF. Combining the CDR3 with reference TRBV7-3 and TRBJ2-2 gives the whole variable domain GAGVSQTPSNKVTEKGKYVELRCDPISGHTALYWYRQSLGQGPEFLIYFQGTGAADDSGLPNDRFFAVRPEGSVSTLKIQRTERGDSAVYLCASSPEFLAGAGELFFGEGSRLTVL.